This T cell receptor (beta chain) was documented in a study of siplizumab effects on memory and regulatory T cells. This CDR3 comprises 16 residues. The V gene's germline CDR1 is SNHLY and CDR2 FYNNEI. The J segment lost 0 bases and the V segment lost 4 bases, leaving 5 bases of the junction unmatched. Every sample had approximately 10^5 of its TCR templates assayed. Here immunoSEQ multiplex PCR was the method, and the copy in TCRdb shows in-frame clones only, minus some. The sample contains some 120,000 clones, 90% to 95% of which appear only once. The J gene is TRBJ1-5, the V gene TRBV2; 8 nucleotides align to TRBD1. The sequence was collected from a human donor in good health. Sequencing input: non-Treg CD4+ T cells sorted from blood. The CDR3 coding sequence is TGTGCCAGCAGTGGGTCGACAGGGGTTAGCAATCAGCCCCAGCATTTT. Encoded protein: CASSGSTGVSNQPQHF. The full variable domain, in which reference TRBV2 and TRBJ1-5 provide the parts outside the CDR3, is EPEVTQTPSHQVTQMGQEVILRCVPISNHLYFYWYRQILGQKVEFLVSFYNNEISEKSEIFDDQFSVERPDGSNFTLKIRSTKLEDSAMYFCASSGSTGVSNQPQHFGDGTRLSIL.